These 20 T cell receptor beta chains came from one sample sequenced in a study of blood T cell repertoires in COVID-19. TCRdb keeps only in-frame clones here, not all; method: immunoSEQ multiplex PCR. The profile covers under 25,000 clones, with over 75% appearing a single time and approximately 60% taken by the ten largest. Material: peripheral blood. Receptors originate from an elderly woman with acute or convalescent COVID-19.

The CDR3 sequence: CASSVRAGAKETQYF. The CDR3 DNA reads TGTGCCAGCAGCGTTAGAGCGGGGGCAAAAGAGACCCAGTACTTC. The chain links TRBV9 to TRBJ2-5, with 8 bases fitting TRBD2. After removal of 2 bases from V and 3 bases from J, the junction contained 6 bases not matched to a gene. The CDR3 is 15 amino acids. Germline V gene sequence: CDR1 SGDLS, CDR2 YYNGEE.

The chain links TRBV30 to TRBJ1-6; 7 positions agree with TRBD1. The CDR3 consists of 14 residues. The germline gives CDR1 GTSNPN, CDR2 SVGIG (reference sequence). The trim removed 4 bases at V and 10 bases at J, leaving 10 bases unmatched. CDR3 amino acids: CAWKGAGEGSPLHF. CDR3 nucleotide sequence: TGTGCCTGGAAGGGGGCAGGGGAAGGCTCACCCCTCCACTTT.

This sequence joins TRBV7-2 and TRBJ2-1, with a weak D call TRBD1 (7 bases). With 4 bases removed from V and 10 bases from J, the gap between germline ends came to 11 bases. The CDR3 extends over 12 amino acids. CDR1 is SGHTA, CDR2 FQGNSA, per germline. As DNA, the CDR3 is TGTGCCAGCAGCTGGCGGGACAGCGAGCAGTTCTTC. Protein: CASSWRDSEQFF. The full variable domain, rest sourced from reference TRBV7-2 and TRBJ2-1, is GAGVSQSPSNKVTEKGKDVELRCDPISGHTALYWYRQSLGQGLEFLIYFQGNSAPDKSGLPSDRFSAERTGGSVSTLTIQRTQQEDSAVYLCASSWRDSEQFFGPGTRLTVL.

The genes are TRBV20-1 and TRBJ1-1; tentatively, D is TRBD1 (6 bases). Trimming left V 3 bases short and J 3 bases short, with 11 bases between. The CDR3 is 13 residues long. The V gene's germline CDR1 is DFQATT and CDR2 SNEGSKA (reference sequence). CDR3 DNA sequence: TGCAGTGCTAGTCGGGCAGGGGACACTGAAGCTTTCTTT. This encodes CSASRAGDTEAFF.

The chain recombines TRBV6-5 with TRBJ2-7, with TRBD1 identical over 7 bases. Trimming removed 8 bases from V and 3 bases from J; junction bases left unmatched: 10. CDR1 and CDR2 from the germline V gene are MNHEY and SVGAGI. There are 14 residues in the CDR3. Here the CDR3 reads CASSYWTGYYEQYF. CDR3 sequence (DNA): TGTGCCAGCTCATACTGGACAGGATACTACGAGCAGTACTTC.

The CDR3 nucleotides are TGTGCCACCAGCATCGGGGGACAGGCGAATGAGCAGTACTTC. Translation gives CATSIGGQANEQYF. This rearrangement joins TRBV15 to TRBJ2-7, with 8 bases matching TRBD1. This CDR3 has 14 amino acids. Germline V lookup: CDR1 LNHNV, CDR2 YYDKDF (reference sequence). J lost 7 bases, V lost 4 bases, and 9 bases had no gene match.

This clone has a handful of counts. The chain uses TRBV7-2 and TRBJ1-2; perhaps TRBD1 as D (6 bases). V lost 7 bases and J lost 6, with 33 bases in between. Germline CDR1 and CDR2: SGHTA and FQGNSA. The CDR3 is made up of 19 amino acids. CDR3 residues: CASTLISIPGRGPSHGYTF. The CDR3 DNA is TGTGCCAGCACCCTCATATCAATTCCCGGCAGGGGCCCAAGCCATGGCTACACCTTC.

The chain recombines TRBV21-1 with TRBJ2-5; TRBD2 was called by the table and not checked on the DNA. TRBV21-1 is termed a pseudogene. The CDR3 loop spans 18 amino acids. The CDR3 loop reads CASSKASRRGGRSETQYF. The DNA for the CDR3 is TGTGCCAGCAGCAAAGCGTCCCGTAGGGGCGGGAGATCGGAGACCCAGTACTTC.

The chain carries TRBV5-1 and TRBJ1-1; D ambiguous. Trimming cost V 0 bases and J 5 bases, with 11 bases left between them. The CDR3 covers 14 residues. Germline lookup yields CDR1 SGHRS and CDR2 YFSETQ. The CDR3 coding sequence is TGCGCCAGCAGCTTGGAGGCGGCGGGAACTGAAGCTTTCTTT. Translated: CASSLEAAGTEAFF. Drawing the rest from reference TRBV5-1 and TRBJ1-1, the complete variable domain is KAGVTQTPRYLIKTRGQQVTLSCSPISGHRSVSWYQQTPGQGLQFLFEYFSETQRNKGNFPGRFSGRQFSNSRSEMNVSTLELGDSALYLCASSLEAAGTEAFFGQGTRLTVV.

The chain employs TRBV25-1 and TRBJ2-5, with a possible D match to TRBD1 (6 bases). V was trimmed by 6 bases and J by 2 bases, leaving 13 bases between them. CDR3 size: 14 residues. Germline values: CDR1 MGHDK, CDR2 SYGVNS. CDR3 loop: CASRTAGTQETQYF. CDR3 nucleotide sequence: TGTGCCAGCAGAACAGCCGGGACACAAGAGACCCAGTACTTC.

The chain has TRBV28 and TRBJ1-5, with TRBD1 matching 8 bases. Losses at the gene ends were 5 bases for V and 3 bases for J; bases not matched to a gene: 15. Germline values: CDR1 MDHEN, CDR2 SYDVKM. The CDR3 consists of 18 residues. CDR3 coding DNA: TGTGCCAGCAGTCAATCGGCCGGGACAGGCCTCTCCAATCAGCCCCAGCATTTT. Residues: CASSQSAGTGLSNQPQHF.

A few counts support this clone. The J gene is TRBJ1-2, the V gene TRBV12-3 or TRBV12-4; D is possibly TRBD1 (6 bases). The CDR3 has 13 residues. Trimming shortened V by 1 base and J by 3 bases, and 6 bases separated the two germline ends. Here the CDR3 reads CASSLGQDYGYTF. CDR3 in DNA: TGTGCCAGCAGTTTAGGACAGGACTATGGCTACACCTTC.

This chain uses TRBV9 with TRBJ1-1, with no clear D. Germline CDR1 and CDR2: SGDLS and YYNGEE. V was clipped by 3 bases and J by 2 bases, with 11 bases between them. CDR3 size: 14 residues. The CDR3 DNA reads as TGTGCCAGCAGCGAGCAGACACAAAACACTGAAGCTTTCTTT. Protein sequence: CASSEQTQNTEAFF. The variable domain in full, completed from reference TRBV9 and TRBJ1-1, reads DSGVTQTPKHLITATGQRVTLRCSPRSGDLSVYWYQQSLDQGLQFLIQYYNGEERAKGNILERFSAQQFPDLHSELNLSSLELGDSALYFCASSEQTQNTEAFFGQGTRLTVV.

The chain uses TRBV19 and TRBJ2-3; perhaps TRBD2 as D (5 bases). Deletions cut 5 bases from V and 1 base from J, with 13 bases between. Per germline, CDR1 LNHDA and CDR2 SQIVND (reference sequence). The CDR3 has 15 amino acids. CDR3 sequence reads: CASSPGVEGTDTQYF. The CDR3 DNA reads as TGTGCCAGTAGTCCCGGGGTCGAAGGCACAGATACGCAGTATTTT.

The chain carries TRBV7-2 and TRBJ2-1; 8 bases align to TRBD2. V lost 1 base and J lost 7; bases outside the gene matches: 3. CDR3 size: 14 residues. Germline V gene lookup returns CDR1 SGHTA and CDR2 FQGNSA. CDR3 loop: CASSLVGTRNEQFF. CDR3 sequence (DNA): TGTGCCAGCAGCTTAGTTGGGACTAGAAATGAGCAGTTCTTC.

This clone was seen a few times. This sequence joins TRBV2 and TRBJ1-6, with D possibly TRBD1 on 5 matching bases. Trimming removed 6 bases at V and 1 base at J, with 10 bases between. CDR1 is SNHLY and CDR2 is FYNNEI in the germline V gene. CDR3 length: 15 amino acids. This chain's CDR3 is CASSRDSSYNSPLHF. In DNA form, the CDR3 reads TGTGCCAGCAGCCGGGACTCTTCCTATAATTCACCCCTCCACTTT.

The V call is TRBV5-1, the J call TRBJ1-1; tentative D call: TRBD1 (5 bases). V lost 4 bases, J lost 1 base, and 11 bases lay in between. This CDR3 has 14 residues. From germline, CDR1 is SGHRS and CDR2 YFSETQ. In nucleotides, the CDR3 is TGCGCCAGCAGCGCGGGACCTGGGAACACTGAAGCTTTCTTT. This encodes CASSAGPGNTEAFF.

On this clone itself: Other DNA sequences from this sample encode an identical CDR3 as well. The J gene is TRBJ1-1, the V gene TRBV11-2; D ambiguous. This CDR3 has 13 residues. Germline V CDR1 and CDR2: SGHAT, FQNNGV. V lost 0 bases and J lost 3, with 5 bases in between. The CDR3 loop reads CASSLDRDTEAFF. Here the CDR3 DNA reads TGTGCCAGCAGCTTAGATCGGGACACTGAAGCTTTCTTT.

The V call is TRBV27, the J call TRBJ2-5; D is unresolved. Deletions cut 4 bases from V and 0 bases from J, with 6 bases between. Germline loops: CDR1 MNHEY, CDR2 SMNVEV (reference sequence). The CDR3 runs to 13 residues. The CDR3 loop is CASSYAYQETQYF. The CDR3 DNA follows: TGTGCCAGCAGTTACGCGTACCAAGAGACCCAGTACTTC.

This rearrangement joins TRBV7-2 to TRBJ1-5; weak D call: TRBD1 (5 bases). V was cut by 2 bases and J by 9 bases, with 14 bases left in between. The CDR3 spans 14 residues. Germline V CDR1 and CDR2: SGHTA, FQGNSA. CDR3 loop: CASSLSQGTGPQHF. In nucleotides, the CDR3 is TGTGCCAGCAGCTTAAGTCAGGGAACTGGGCCCCAGCATTTT.